These 17 T cell receptor beta chains came from one sample sequenced in a study of technical replicates of blood from several donors. TCRdb keeps only in-frame clones here, not all; method: immunoSEQ multiplex PCR. The repertoire has 75,000 to 100,000 clones, roughly 94% of them found once; the top ten carry 0.25% to 0.35%. The sequenced material came from T cells isolated from PBMCs. The receptors come from a human donor in good health.

The rearrangement uses TRBV10-2 and TRBJ1-3; tentative D call: TRBD1 (5 bases). The CDR3 covers 15 residues. Germline V gene sequence: CDR1 WSHSY, CDR2 SAAADI. V lost 2 bases, J lost 4 bases, and 12 bases lay in between. The CDR3 bases are TGCGCCAGCAGTGAGGGGTGGGGCGCAGGAAACACCATATATTTT. This translates into CASSEGWGAGNTIYF.

This chain uses TRBV14 with TRBJ1-2; D call uncertain. This CDR3 region has 16 residues. Germline V gene lookup returns CDR1 SGHDN and CDR2 FVKESK. V was clipped by 2 bases and J by 2 bases, with 15 bases between them. This CDR3 is CASSQSWAALNYGYTF. CDR3 DNA sequence: TGTGCCAGCAGCCAATCGTGGGCAGCCCTAAACTATGGCTACACCTTC.

The chain joins TRBV2 to TRBJ1-1; 7 nucleotides line up with TRBD1. Germline loops: CDR1 SNHLY, CDR2 FYNNEI. The CDR3 is 13 amino acids. Trimming cost V 6 bases and J 5 bases; bases outside gene matches: 6. The CDR3 DNA sequence: TGTGCCAGCAGCGCAGGGGGAGGAACTGAAGCTTTCTTT. Protein: CASSAGGGTEAFF.

This clone has a single count. The chain combines TRBV9 with TRBJ2-2; unclear D gene. The V end lost 4 bases, the J end lost 0 bases, and 13 bases lay between the germline ends. CDR1 SGDLS and CDR2 YYNGEE come from the germline V gene. CDR3 length equals 16 residues. The CDR3 DNA is TGTGCCAGCAGCCCCGCTTTGGCGGCGAACACCGGGGAGCTGTTTTTT. It specifies CASSPALAANTGELFF.

The rearrangement uses TRBV9 and TRBJ2-1, with 9 nucleotides matching TRBD2. CDR3 length: 17 residues. V lost 3 bases, J lost 4 bases, and 11 bases stayed unmatched. CDR1 is SGDLS, CDR2 YYNGEE, per germline. DNA of the CDR3: TGTGCCAGCAGCGCCAGCGGGGCGGGAGGGCCTTACAATGAGCAGTTCTTC. Translated, it gives CASSASGAGGPYNEQFF.

This chain connects TRBV7-9 to TRBJ2-4; 9 nucleotides line up with TRBD1. This CDR3 region has 16 residues. With 5 bases clipped from V and 3 bases from J, the junction kept 8 bases outside the gene matches. Germline V lookup: CDR1 SEHNR, CDR2 FQNEAQ (reference sequence). The chain's CDR3 is CASSDTGGENKNIQYF. The CDR3 bases are TGTGCCAGCAGCGATACAGGGGGCGAAAACAAAAACATTCAGTACTTC.

The V and J genes are TRBV7-9 and TRBJ1-2, with no clear D. The ends were cut back, 5 bases at V and 3 bases at J, with 10 bases in the middle. Per the germline V gene, CDR1 is SEHNR and CDR2 is FQNEAQ (reference sequence). The CDR3 length is 13 residues. Written as DNA, the CDR3 is TGTGCCAGCAGCACGGGAGTCTACTATGGCTACACCTTC. Translation: CASSTGVYYGYTF.

This chain connects TRBV29-1 to TRBJ2-1, with a tentative D call TRBD1 (6 bases). V shed 1 base and J shed 1 base, with 11 bases lying between them. Germline CDR1 is SQVTM and CDR2 is ANQGSEA. The CDR3 is made up of 15 amino acids. CDR3 sequence reads: CSVEGPQGSYNEQFF. Here the CDR3 DNA reads TGCAGCGTTGAAGGCCCTCAGGGGTCCTACAATGAGCAGTTCTTC.

The V call is TRBV28, the J call TRBJ2-5; possibly TRBD2 for D (5 bases). Trimming removed 5 bases at V and 5 bases at J, with 12 bases between. The CDR3 contains 13 residues. Germline CDR1 reads MDHEN; CDR2 reads SYDVKM. CDR3 region: CASSRQRGETQYF. The CDR3 DNA is TGTGCCAGCAGTCGCCAACGAGGGGAGACCCAGTACTTC.

With regard to this clone: The same CDR3 arises from other DNA sequences in this sample as well. The V gene is TRBV6-5, the J gene TRBJ2-1; tentatively, D is TRBD1 (5 bases). The V and J ends lost 0 bases and 4 bases respectively, with 7 bases between them. Germline assignment: CDR1 MNHEY and CDR2 SVGAGI. The CDR3 spans 14 residues. This CDR3 reads CASSYSDKYNEQFF. The CDR3, as DNA: TGTGCCAGCAGTTACTCGGACAAGTACAATGAGCAGTTCTTC.

This chain uses TRBV7-2 with TRBJ2-7, with TRBD1 matching over 7 bases. CDR3 length: 14 amino acids. The junction had 3 bases not matched to a gene; V was cut back by 2 bases and J by 2 bases. Germline values: CDR1 SGHTA, CDR2 FQGNSA. In nucleotides, the CDR3 is TGTGCCAGCAGCTTAAGGGGGCCCACCTACGAGCAGTACTTC. It encodes CASSLRGPTYEQYF.

The chain combines TRBV7-8 with TRBJ1-2; 9 bases are shared with TRBD1. J gave up 4 bases and V 1 base, and 1 base lay outside the gene matches. Germline CDR1 SGHVS, CDR2 FQNEAQ. This CDR3 region has 14 residues. The CDR3: CASSLETGGYGYTF. The CDR3, as DNA: TGTGCCAGCAGCTTAGAGACAGGGGGCTATGGCTACACCTTC.

The chain's CDR3 is CASSLMREDAEQFF. For the CDR3, the DNA is TGCGCCAGCAGCTTGATGCGGGAGGATGCTGAGCAGTTCTTC. This chain links TRBV5-1 with TRBJ2-1; 8 bases map to TRBD2. Germline V CDR1 and CDR2: SGHRS, YFSETQ. With 1 base clipped from V and 9 bases from J, the junction kept 6 bases outside the gene matches. The length of the CDR3 is 14 residues. Variable domain in full (rest from reference TRBV5-1 and TRBJ2-1): KAGVTQTPRYLIKTRGQQVTLSCSPISGHRSVSWYQQTPGQGLQFLFEYFSETQRNKGNFPGRFSGRQFSNSRSEMNVSTLELGDSALYLCASSLMREDAEQFFGPGTRLTVL.

The rearrangement links TRBV10-3 to TRBJ1-2, with 8 bases identical to TRBD1. This CDR3 is 13 amino acids long. Germline V gives CDR1 ENHRY, CDR2 SYGVKD. Unmatched junction bases numbered 7, after V lost 7 bases and J lost 6 bases. CDR3 sequence reads: CAITDRGEDGYTF. DNA for the CDR3: TGTGCCATCACAGACAGGGGTGAGGATGGCTACACCTTC.

The chain has TRBV28 and TRBJ1-5, with 7 nucleotides matching TRBD1. CDR3 length: 14 residues. Germline V gene data show CDR1 as MDHEN and CDR2 as SYDVKM. The junction had 4 bases not matched to a gene; V was cut back by 6 bases and J by 2 bases. The CDR3 loop is CASSPDRGNQPQHF. The CDR3 coding sequence is TGTGCCAGCAGCCCTGACAGGGGCAATCAGCCCCAGCATTTT.

CDR3 bases: TGCGCCAGCAGCTGGGACTTTCCTTACGAGCAGTACTTC. The encoded protein is CASSWDFPYEQYF. The rearrangement links TRBV5-1 to TRBJ2-7, with TRBD2 as a possible D gene (6 bases). This CDR3 is built from 13 residues. Trimming pared 3 bases from V and 4 bases from J, leaving 11 bases between. Per the germline V gene, CDR1 is SGHRS and CDR2 is YFSETQ.

The rearrangement joins TRBV6-5 to TRBJ1-1, with D tentatively TRBD1 (6 bases). The germline CDR1 and CDR2 sequences are MNHEY and SVGAGI. This CDR3 has 12 residues. The CDR3 is CATRAGGPEAFF. The CDR3 nucleotides are TGTGCTACAAGGGCGGGGGGCCCTGAAGCTTTCTTT.